The next 21 T cell receptor beta chains were all read from a single sample in a study of cytomegalovirus exposure and HLA in healthy donors. PCR used 60 Vbeta primers and 13 Jbeta primers. The protocol was immunoSEQ multiplex PCR, while the TCRdb copy is restricted to in-frame clones and leaves out a portion. The sample carries 95,000 to 150,000 clones, around 80% recorded once. The sequenced sample was PBMCs. These receptors were obtained from a man aged 25 to 45 in good health and CMV-seropositive.

This chain links TRBV6-6 with TRBJ2-1, with 9 bases fitting TRBD2. The J segment lost 8 bases and the V segment lost 0 bases, leaving 8 bases of the junction unmatched. The CDR3 runs to 16 residues. Germline lookup yields CDR1 MNHNY and CDR2 SVGAGI (reference sequence). In DNA, the CDR3 is TGTGCCAGCAGTTACTCGAGGCGCGGGAGGGTCTATGAGCAGTTCTTC. This sequence encodes CASSYSRRGRVYEQFF.

The gene calls are TRBV5-1 and TRBJ2-3; the D is unclear. The CDR3 sequence is 14 residues long. Germline V CDR1 and CDR2: SGHRS, YFSETQ. V lost 2 bases, J lost 2 bases, and 9 bases lay in between. This CDR3 is CASSFEATTDTQYF. As DNA, the CDR3 is TGCGCCAGCAGCTTTGAAGCTACCACAGATACGCAGTATTTT.

The chain links TRBV2 to TRBJ2-1, with 9 positions matching TRBD2. The length of the CDR3 is 15 residues. CDR1 and CDR2 from the germline V gene are SNHLY and FYNNEI. The V and J ends lost 5 bases and 6 bases, in that order; junction bases with no gene match: 8. CDR3 residues: CASSYSGLASNEQFF. The CDR3 nucleotides read TGTGCCAGCAGTTACTCGGGACTAGCCAGCAATGAGCAGTTCTTC.

This sequence joins TRBV7-8 and TRBJ2-6; D not certain. Germline CDR1 and CDR2: SGHVS and FQNEAQ. The CDR3 extends over 18 amino acids. Trimming took 2 bases from V and 0 from J, leaving 14 bases between them. CDR3: CASSLIGSRISGANVLTF. Written as DNA, the CDR3 is TGTGCCAGCAGCTTAATCGGATCCAGGATCTCTGGGGCCAACGTCCTGACTTTC.

The chain combines TRBV5-6 with TRBJ2-1; D is undetermined. CDR1 and CDR2 from the germline V gene are SGHDT and YYEEEE. The CDR3 consists of 13 residues. V lost 2 bases to trimming and J lost 3 bases, with 6 bases between them. The CDR3 here is CASSLRGYNEQFF. The DNA for the CDR3 is TGTGCCAGCAGCTTACGAGGCTACAATGAGCAGTTCTTC.

This chain joins TRBV13 and TRBJ1-1; D is perhaps TRBD1 (5 bases). Germline lookup yields CDR1 PRHDT and CDR2 FYEKMQ (reference sequence). The CDR3 has 14 amino acids. The V end was cut by 3 bases, the J end by 0 bases, with 8 bases between. In nucleotides, the CDR3 is TGTGCCAGCAGCTTCAGGGTAATGAACACTGAAGCTTTCTTT. It yields the protein CASSFRVMNTEAFF. Variable domain in full (rest from reference TRBV13 and TRBJ1-1): AAGVIQSPRHLIKEKRETATLKCYPIPRHDTVYWYQQGPGQDPQFLISFYEKMQSDKGSIPDRFSAQQFSDYHSELNMSSLELGDSALYFCASSFRVMNTEAFFGQGTRLTVV.

This sequence joins TRBV5-6 and TRBJ2-4, with TRBD1 identical over 8 bases. With 4 bases clipped from V and 0 bases from J, the junction kept 9 bases outside the gene matches. The length of the CDR3 is 17 residues. CDR1 and CDR2 (germline): SGHDT, YYEEEE. CDR3 in amino acids: CASSLYPRGLAKNIQYF. CDR3 nucleotide sequence: TGTGCCAGCAGCCTCTACCCCAGGGGGCTAGCCAAAAACATTCAGTACTTC.

CDR3 protein: CAWSPATGGYEQYF. CDR3 DNA: TGTGCCTGGAGCCCGGCGACAGGGGGCTACGAGCAGTACTTC. The chain couples TRBV30 to TRBJ2-7; 9 bases are a match to TRBD1. The CDR3 consists of 14 residues. Germline V gives CDR1 GTSNPN, CDR2 SVGIG (reference sequence). V was pared by 3 bases and J by 3 bases, with 6 bases of the junction left unmatched.

V and J are TRBV19 and TRBJ2-3, with D perhaps TRBD1 (6 bases). This CDR3 is 15 amino acids long. Germline V CDR1 and CDR2: LNHDA, SQIVND (reference sequence). Between the trimmed V and J ends, which lost 6 bases and 0 bases, there was a span of 13 bases. As DNA, the CDR3 is TGTGCCAGTAGCTCAGGGGCACGTAGCACAGATACGCAGTATTTT. Translating gives CASSSGARSTDTQYF. The full variable domain, in which reference TRBV19 and TRBJ2-3 provide the parts outside the CDR3, is DGGITQSPKYLFRKEGQNVTLSCEQNLNHDAMYWYRQDPGQGLRLIYYSQIVNDFQKGDIAEGYSVSREKKESFPLTVTSAQKNPTAFYLCASSSGARSTDTQYFGPGTRLTVL.

V and J are TRBV6-1 and TRBJ2-7, with 12 bases matching TRBD2. Germline-derived CDR1 and CDR2 are MNHNS and SASEGT. Trimming removed 6 bases from V and 3 bases from J; junction bases left unmatched: 6. The CDR3 consists of 15 residues. CDR3 sequence reads: CASRDGLAGFYEQYF. The DNA for the CDR3 is TGTGCCAGCAGGGACGGACTAGCGGGGTTCTACGAGCAGTACTTC.

This chain connects TRBV11-3 to TRBJ2-2; possible D gene TRBD2, 7 bases. Trimming removed 9 bases from V and 4 bases from J, with 15 bases in between. Germline V CDR1 and CDR2: SGHNT, YENEEA. The CDR3 contains 14 residues. CDR3 sequence reads: CASRGGGGTGELFF. DNA for the CDR3: TGTGCCAGTCGAGGGGGGGGAGGCACCGGGGAGCTGTTTTTT.

The chain uses TRBV4-3 and TRBJ2-5; D is perhaps TRBD2 (5 bases). V lost 5 bases and J lost 4, with 11 bases in between. CDR3 length equals 13 residues. Germline V gene sequence: CDR1 LGHNA, CDR2 YSLEER. Here the CDR3 DNA reads TGCGCCAGCAGCGGGGAGTTAGCAGAGACCCAGTACTTC. Translating gives CASSGELAETQYF.

The gene calls are TRBV6-1 and TRBJ1-5, with D possibly matching TRBD1 (5 bases). CDR1 and CDR2 (germline): MNHNS, SASEGT. This CDR3 comprises 16 residues. V gave up 1 base and J gave up 7 bases, with 17 bases separating them. CDR3 in DNA: TGTGCCAGCAGTGAAGGGGGTGGGACTGGGGGGCAGCCCCAGCATTTT. Its translation: CASSEGGGTGGQPQHF.

The chain recombines TRBV28 with TRBJ2-7, with 12 bases fitting TRBD2. V lost 3 bases, J lost 5 bases, and 11 bases stayed unmatched. Germline V gives CDR1 MDHEN, CDR2 SYDVKM. CDR3 size: 17 residues. The CDR3 reads CASSFWTSGAGKHEQYF. CDR3 sequence (DNA): TGTGCCAGCAGTTTTTGGACTAGCGGGGCCGGGAAGCACGAGCAGTACTTC.

The count of this clone is one. This chain links TRBV29-1 with TRBJ2-1; 13 nucleotides match TRBD2. Looked up from germline, CDR1 is SQVTM and CDR2 is ANQGSEA. Trimming removed 6 bases from V and 7 bases from J; junction bases left unmatched: 9. This CDR3 contains 15 residues. The CDR3 nucleotides are TGCAGCGTCGCGCGGGGACTAGCGGGACTAAATGAGCAGTTCTTC. Its translation is CSVARGLAGLNEQFF.

The chain links TRBV5-1 to TRBJ2-7; 10 positions agree with TRBD2. CDR3 length: 15 residues. Looked up from germline, CDR1 is SGHRS and CDR2 is YFSETQ. With 1 base clipped from V and 3 bases from J, the junction kept 4 bases outside the gene matches. CDR3 amino acids: CASSLRTSGNYEQYF. Written as DNA, the CDR3 is TGCGCCAGCAGCTTGCGGACTAGCGGAAACTACGAGCAGTACTTC.

The genes are TRBV4-2 and TRBJ2-7; TRBD2 agrees at 7 bases. CDR3 length: 15 amino acids. Losses at the gene ends were 3 bases for V and 2 bases for J; bases not matched to a gene: 7. Germline loops: CDR1 LGHNA, CDR2 YNFKEQ. The CDR3 DNA reads as TGTGCCAGCAGCCAGAGACTAGCTGGAACCTACGAGCAGTACTTC. It translates to CASSQRLAGTYEQYF.

This chain uses TRBV2 with TRBJ2-3, with TRBD2 identical over 13 bases. The V gene's germline CDR1 is SNHLY and CDR2 FYNNEI. The CDR3 is 17 amino acids. J gave up 4 bases and V 3 bases, and 7 bases lay outside the gene matches. In nucleotides, the CDR3 is TGTGCCAGCAGTGACGCGACTAGCGGGAGGTTTGCAGATACGCAGTATTTT. Residues: CASSDATSGRFADTQYF.

The chain links TRBV15 to TRBJ1-1; D ambiguous. This CDR3 comprises 13 residues. V shed 6 bases and J shed 0 bases, with 8 bases lying between them. Germline CDR1 LNHNV, CDR2 YYDKDF (reference sequence). CDR3 in DNA: TGTGCCACCAGTCTTGAGATGAACACTGAAGCTTTCTTT. Translated: CATSLEMNTEAFF.

This clone was seen only a few times. A read error may account for a junction end that differs from germline. The CDR3 DNA follows: TGTACCAGCAGCTTATTCGGTGGTTTGGCAGGCGCAGGCTATGGCTACACCTTC. Translating it yields CTSSLFGGLAGAGYGYTF. This chain links TRBV7-9 with TRBJ1-2; D gene ambiguous. Germline CDR1 SEHNR, CDR2 FQNEAQ (reference sequence). The length of the CDR3 is 18 residues.

The chain recombines TRBV28 with TRBJ2-1, with 10 bases identical to TRBD2. CDR3 size: 17 residues. CDR1 MDHEN and CDR2 SYDVKM come from the germline V gene. Trimming at V came to 2 bases and at J to 7 bases, leaving 11 bases not matched to a gene. CDR3 bases: TGTGCCAGCAGTTTACTACGGGCTAGCGGGAGTAGTAATGAGCAGTTCTTC. As protein: CASSLLRASGSSNEQFF.